A single sample is the source of the 12 T cell receptor beta chains below, sequenced in a study of blood T cell repertoires in COVID-19 (dated by TCRdb to the early 2020s). Library creation used the immunoSEQ multiplex PCR assay. As stored in TCRdb, this immuneACCESS dataset retains in-frame rearrangements with V and J assigned. A fraction of the clones does not appear; measured against another copy, unresolved V genes explain less than half of the discrepancy, and the remainder lacks a known reason. The sample table contains about 230,000 clones; only one count was recorded for about nine tenths of them. 11% of the sample is taken by the ten largest. The sample comprised peripheral blood. The receptors were sampled from a man aged 50-59 years with COVID-19, enrolled during active disease.

This chain links TRBV7-3 with TRBJ2-5; 8 bases agree with TRBD1. Germline V gene sequence: CDR1 SGHTA, CDR2 FQGTGA. The CDR3 runs to 16 residues. V shed 2 bases, J shed 5 bases, and the junction held 10 bases outside the gene matches. The CDR3 bases are TGTGCCAGCAGCTTAGGGTCAGGGGGCGCGGGTGAGACCCAGTACTTC. Protein product: CASSLGSGGAGETQYF. The entire variable domain, with the rest obtained from reference TRBV7-3 and TRBJ2-5, is as follows: GAGVSQTPSNKVTEKGKYVELRCDPISGHTALYWYRQSLGQGPEFLIYFQGTGAADDSGLPNDRFFAVRPEGSVSTLKIQRTERGDSAVYLCASSLGSGGAGETQYFGPGTRLLVL.

The chain has TRBV5-1 and TRBJ1-1; D unclear. The CDR3 spans 11 residues. The germline gives CDR1 SGHRS, CDR2 YFSETQ. Trimming took off 6 bases at V and 3 bases at J, with 6 bases between the two ends. The CDR3 here is CASIGDTEAFF. As DNA, the CDR3 is TGCGCCAGCATAGGAGACACTGAAGCTTTCTTT.

The sample holds a few counts of this clone. The J gene is TRBJ1-5, the V gene TRBV6-6, with 7 bases aligning to TRBD1. J gave up 2 bases and V 2 bases, and 6 bases lay outside the gene matches. The CDR3 totals 16 residues. Germline V gene lookup returns CDR1 MNHNY and CDR2 SVGAGI (reference sequence). CDR3 residues: CASSYPQGVGNQPQHF. Written as DNA, the CDR3 is TGTGCCAGCAGTTACCCGCAGGGGGTGGGCAATCAGCCCCAGCATTTT.

This chain links TRBV19 with TRBJ2-6; the D gene is possibly TRBD1 (5 bases). CDR1 and CDR2 from the germline V gene are LNHDA and SQIVND (reference sequence). V lost 8 bases and J 2 bases, leaving 7 bases between the germline ends. The CDR3 loop spans 13 amino acids. CDR3 coding DNA: TGTGCCAGTCAGGGTCCTGGGGCCAACGTCCTGACTTTC. This gives the protein CASQGPGANVLTF.

The rearrangement uses TRBV11-2 and TRBJ2-5; 7 nucleotides line up with TRBD1. This CDR3 has 17 residues. Germline values: CDR1 SGHAT, CDR2 FQNNGV. V trimming: 5 bases; J trimming: 5 bases; junction bases outside the gene matches: 17. As DNA, the CDR3 is TGTGCCAGCAGCCCGATGACAGGGCCAGTGAGCTCGGAGACCCAGTACTTC. The encoded protein is CASSPMTGPVSSETQYF.

The gene calls are TRBV19 and TRBJ2-7, with 11 bases that match TRBD1. Per germline, CDR1 LNHDA and CDR2 SQIVND (reference sequence). V dropped 4 bases and J dropped 7; count of bases not matched to a gene: 24. The CDR3 consists of 20 residues. CDR3 in amino acids: CASSNPTGTGGSGVPGEQYF. CDR3 coding DNA: TGTGCCAGTAGTAACCCAACCGGGACAGGGGGTTCTGGCGTCCCTGGAGAGCAGTACTTC.

This chain joins TRBV29-1 and TRBJ2-3, with TRBD2 identical over 9 bases. V lost 5 bases, J lost 7 bases, and 10 bases stayed unmatched. This CDR3 comprises 14 residues. Germline V lookup: CDR1 SQVTM, CDR2 ANQGSEA. CDR3 amino acids: CSVKGLAERNTQYF. The CDR3 DNA reads TGCAGCGTTAAGGGACTAGCAGAACGAAATACGCAGTATTTT.

V gene TRBV3-1 (or the pseudogene TRBV3-2) combines with J gene TRBJ2-1; 9 bases line up with TRBD2. Germline V lookup: CDR1 LGHDT, CDR2 YNNKEL (reference sequence). V lost 4 bases, J lost 4 bases, and 5 bases stayed unmatched. This CDR3 has 15 amino acids. The CDR3 region has the DNA TGTGCCAGCAGCCTTAGCGGGGGAAGTTACAATGAGCAGTTCTTC. Its translation is CASSLSGGSYNEQFF.

The chain couples TRBV27 to TRBJ2-7; 9 nucleotides match TRBD1. CDR1 and CDR2 (germline): MNHEY, SMNVEV (reference sequence). The ends lost 6 bases at V and 0 bases at J; junction bases unmatched: 9. This CDR3 has 16 amino acids. CDR3 in DNA: TGTGCCAGCAGCCCGAACAGGGGGCGAAGCTCCTACGAGCAGTACTTC. As protein: CASSPNRGRSSYEQYF.

The V gene is TRBV5-5, the J gene TRBJ1-6; tentatively, D is TRBD1 (6 bases). The germline CDR1 and CDR2 sequences are SGHKS and YYEKEE (reference sequence). CDR3 length equals 14 residues. V lost 5 bases and J 6 bases, leaving 12 bases between the germline ends. The CDR3 nucleotides are TGTGCCAGCAGAATGGGGGACACTAATTCACCCCTCCACTTT. Its protein product is CASRMGDTNSPLHF.

This chain uses TRBV27 with TRBJ2-3; 9 bases are a match to TRBD2. Germline V lookup: CDR1 MNHEY, CDR2 SMNVEV (reference sequence). This CDR3 has 16 amino acids. V shed 6 bases and J 2 bases; nucleotides not matched to a gene: 9. The CDR3 loop reads CASSSHSGSYTDTQYF. DNA for the CDR3: TGTGCCAGCAGCTCTCATAGCGGGAGTTACACAGATACGCAGTATTTT.

This chain connects TRBV18 to TRBJ2-5; D gene uncertain. Germline lookup yields CDR1 KGHSH and CDR2 LQKENI. The germline V and J ends were trimmed by 2 bases and 1 base, with 5 bases remaining between them. CDR3 length: 13 amino acids. CDR3 residues: CASSPGLQETQYF. The CDR3 DNA reads TGTGCCAGCTCACCAGGGCTCCAAGAGACCCAGTACTTC. The whole variable domain, filled in from reference TRBV18 and TRBJ2-5, reads NAGVMQNPRHLVRRRGQEARLRCSPMKGHSHVYWYRQLPEEGLKFMVYLQKENIIDESGMPKERFSAEFPKEGPSILRIQQVVRGDSAAYFCASSPGLQETQYFGPGTRLLVL.